This is a list of T cell receptor beta chains from one sample in a study of cytomegalovirus exposure and HLA in healthy donors. The repertoire was sequenced with immunoSEQ multiplex PCR; TCRdb's copy has only in-frame clones and lacks some. The sample includes over 80,000 clones, about three quarters seen only once; the top ten take over 15%. The sample comprised PBMCs. Receptors originate from a man between 60 and 75 years old in good health and CMV-seropositive. Both conserved end residues are part of each CDR3. The order of the fields is clone size, J gene, V gene, D gene, CDR3 DNA, CDR3 protein. The D gene is left open where the match is weak. The size of a clone is reported for some rows only, either as once, few or many, or as a class for expanded clones.

.,TRBJ2-3,TRBV5-1,.,TGCGCCAGCAGCTTGGGCAGGGGTAGCACAGATACGCAGTATTTT,CASSLGRGSTDTQYF
.,TRBJ2-6,TRBV2,TRBD1,TGTGCCAGCAGTAGCGGACAGGTCACCTCTGGGGCCAACGTCCTGACTTTC,CASSSGQVTSGANVLTF
.,TRBJ2-7,TRBV27,TRBD1,TGTGCCAGCACCCCTCCGACAGGGCGGGAGCAGTACTTC,CASTPPTGREQYF
.,TRBJ1-4,TRBV7-9,TRBD1,TGTGCCAGCAGCTTACCGGACAGGGGGCTGGAAAAACTGTTTTTT,CASSLPDRGLEKLFF
once,TRBJ2-4,TRBV6-5,TRBD1,TGTGCCAGCAGCTCCGGACAGGGCGTCAAAAACATTCAGTACTTC,CASSSGQGVKNIQYF
few,TRBJ2-2,TRBV6-5,.,TGTGCCAGCAGTTTCGGGACCGGGGAGCTGTTTTTT,CASSFGTGELFF
.,TRBJ2-5,TRBV28,.,TGTGCCAGCAGTTTTCAGGGTATGGAGACCCAGTACTTC,CASSFQGMETQYF
.,TRBJ1-5,TRBV2,TRBD1,TGTGCCAGCAGCCTGGGACAGGGCTCGTTCCATCAGCCCCAGCATTTT,CASSLGQGSFHQPQHF
once,TRBJ2-1,TRBV6-1,TRBD2,TGTGCCAGCAGTGAAAGGCTAGCGGGGATGTACAATGAGCAGTTCTTC,CASSERLAGMYNEQFF
.,TRBJ1-5,TRBV7-2,.,TGTGCCAGCAGCCGCGACAGTAGCAATCAGCCCCAGCATTTT,CASSRDSSNQPQHF
.,TRBJ1-2,TRBV15,.,TGTGCCACCAGCAGAGACGATTACATCGCGGACTATGGCTACACCTTC,CATSRDDYIADYGYTF
.,TRBJ2-3,TRBV13,TRBD2,TGTGCCAGCAGCTTAGGTCGGGACTACACAGATACGCAGTATTTT,CASSLGRDYTDTQYF
.,TRBJ2-7,TRBV2,.,TGTGCCAGCAGTGAAACGGAAATCGAGGGCTACGAGCAGTACTTC,CASSETEIEGYEQYF
.,TRBJ2-7,TRBV5-4,.,TGTGCCAGCAGCCCCAACAGGGACGAGCAGTACTTC,CASSPNRDEQYF
.,TRBJ1-6,TRBV6-5,.,TGTGCCAGCAGTTCGATAACTGGGCCCTATAATTCACCCCTCCACTTT,CASSSITGPYNSPLHF
.,TRBJ1-6,TRBV7-2,.,TGTGCCAGCAGCTCCCAGGGGCGTAATTCACCCCTCCACTTT,CASSSQGRNSPLHF
.,TRBJ2-6,TRBV4-3,.,TGCGCCAGCAGCCAACATTCAGGCTCTGGGGCCAACGTCCTGACTTTC,CASSQHSGSGANVLTF
.,TRBJ1-4,TRBV7-9,.,TGTGCCAGCAGCCCTCGGGATCTTAAACTGTTTTTT,CASSPRDLKLFF
.,TRBJ1-2,TRBV10-3,.,TGTGCCATCAGTGAGGGGGCAGGAGGGAAGGTAGAAGGCTACACCTTC,CAISEGAGGKVEGYTF
once,TRBJ2-1,TRBV6-5,TRBD1,TGTGCCAGCAACAGGGGAAATGAGCAGTTCTTC,CASNRGNEQFF
.,TRBJ2-3,TRBV6-1,.,TGTGCCAGCAGTGAAGGGCCTCCCGCTAGCACAGATACGCAGTATTTT,CASSEGPPASTDTQYF
.,TRBJ2-2,TRBV4-3,.,TGCGCCAGCAGCCCTTTTGTCGGGGGGAACACCGGGGAGCTGTTTTTT,CASSPFVGGNTGELFF
.,TRBJ2-7,TRBV5-6,TRBD1,TGTGCCAGCAGCGAGCGAGGGGGACAGGTAAACGAGCAGTACTTC,CASSERGGQVNEQYF
.,TRBJ1-3,TRBV2,.,TGTGCCAGCAGTCAGACAGTCATACAGGGCGGAAACACCATATATTTT,CASSQTVIQGGNTIYF
few,TRBJ1-5,TRBV6-5,.,TGTGCCAGCAGCGGAGCCGGGAATAGCAATCAGCCCCAGCATTTT,CASSGAGNSNQPQHF
.,TRBJ1-1,TRBV27,.,TGTGCCAGCCAAGGGACAAAGAACACTGAAGCTTTCTTT,CASQGTKNTEAFF
.,TRBJ2-2,TRBV29-1,.,TGCAGCGTTAGGCAGGCGAACACCGGGGAGCTGTTTTTT,CSVRQANTGELFF
once,TRBJ2-3,TRBV5-1,.,TGCGCCAGCAGCTTGGACAGTTACGACACAGATACGCAGTATTTT,CASSLDSYDTDTQYF
.,TRBJ1-6,TRBV15,TRBD1,TGTGCCACCAGCAAGTGGACAGGGGGGAATTCACCCCTCCACTTT,CATSKWTGGNSPLHF
.,TRBJ1-2,TRBV7-8,.,TGTGCCAGCAGCTTAGAGGGAGCCAACTATGGCTACACCTTC,CASSLEGANYGYTF
once,TRBJ2-4,TRBV10-3,.,TGTGCCATCAGTGACAACTTTAACGCCAAAAACATTCAGTACTTC,CAISDNFNAKNIQYF
.,TRBJ1-1,TRBV9,TRBD1,TGTGCCAGCAGCGAGAGGGACAGGGCGGGCACTGAAGCTTTCTTT,CASSERDRAGTEAFF
.,TRBJ1-1,TRBV18,.,TGTGCCAGCTCACCACCGCGAGGGCTCGGAGGGGAAGCTTTCTTT,CASSPPRGLGGEAFF
.,TRBJ2-3,TRBV18,.,TGTGCCAGCTCCGTATACACAGCTAGCACAGATACGCAGTATTTT,CASSVYTASTDTQYF
.,TRBJ2-6,TRBV7-2,TRBD1,TGTGCCAGCAGCATCAGACAGGGGATCACCTCTGGGGCCAACGTCCTGACTTTC,CASSIRQGITSGANVLTF
.,TRBJ2-7,TRBV7-3,TRBD2,TGTGCCAGCAGCTTCGGGGGGTACGAGAATTCCTACGAGCAGTACTTC,CASSFGGYENSYEQYF
.,TRBJ1-3,TRBV4-2,.,TGTGCCAGCAGCCAAGAGGGACTCTTTGGAAACACCATATATTTT,CASSQEGLFGNTIYF
.,TRBJ2-7,TRBV6-5,.,TGTGCCAGCAGTTACGAGGCAGTGCCCCGCTACGAGCAGTACTTC,CASSYEAVPRYEQYF
.,TRBJ1-5,TRBV7-9,TRBD1,TGTTCCAGCAGCCTAGGGACAGGGCCCCAGCATTTT,CSSSLGTGPQHF
.,TRBJ1-6,TRBV11-2,.,TGTGCCAGCAGCCGAGGGCGGGGGAATTCACCCCTCCACTTT,CASSRGRGNSPLHF
.,TRBJ2-1,TRBV10-3,.,TGTGCTACCGAAGAACAGATATCCTACAATGAGCAGTTCTTC,CATEEQISYNEQFF
.,TRBJ2-7,TRBV7-2,.,TGTGCCAGCAGCTTATCCGGGACTGGACCGTCTGAGCAGTACTTC,CASSLSGTGPSEQYF
.,TRBJ1-1,TRBV18,.,TGTGCCAGCTCCCCGACAGCCACTGAAGCTTTCTTT,CASSPTATEAFF
.,TRBJ2-7,TRBV7-9,TRBD1,TGTGCCAGCAGCTTAGGGGACAGCCTTACCCCCTACGAGCAGTACTTC,CASSLGDSLTPYEQYF
.,TRBJ2-1,TRBV7-2,TRBD2,TGTGCCAGCAGCTTCCGACCCTTAGCGGGTAGCTCCTACAATGAGCAGTTCTTC,CASSFRPLAGSSYNEQFF
.,TRBJ1-2,TRBV6-1,.,TGTGCCAGCAGCCCGATCCATTCAGGGGTAGGTGGCTACACCTTC,CASSPIHSGVGGYTF
.,TRBJ2-1,TRBV4-1,.,TGCGCCAGCAGCCAAGATGGGGGCTTTCCCTACAATGAGCAGTTCTTC,CASSQDGGFPYNEQFF
once,TRBJ2-1,TRBV19,TRBD2,TGTGCCAGTAGTAGGGGACTAGCGGGCTACAATGAGCAGTTCTTC,CASSRGLAGYNEQFF